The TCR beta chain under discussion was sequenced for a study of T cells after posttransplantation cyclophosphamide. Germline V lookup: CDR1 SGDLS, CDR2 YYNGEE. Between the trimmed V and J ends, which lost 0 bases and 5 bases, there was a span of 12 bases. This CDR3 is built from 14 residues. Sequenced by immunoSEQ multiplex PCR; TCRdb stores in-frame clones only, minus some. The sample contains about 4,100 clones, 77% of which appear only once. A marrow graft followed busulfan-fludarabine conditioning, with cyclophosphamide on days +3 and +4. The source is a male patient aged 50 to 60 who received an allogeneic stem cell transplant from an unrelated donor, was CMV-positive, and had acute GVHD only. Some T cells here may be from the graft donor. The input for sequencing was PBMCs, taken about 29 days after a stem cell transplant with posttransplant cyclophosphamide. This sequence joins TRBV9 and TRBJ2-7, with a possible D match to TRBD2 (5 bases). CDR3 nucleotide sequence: TGTGCCAGCAGCGTAGCGGGAAGTCTCAACGAGCAGTACTTC. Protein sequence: CASSVAGSLNEQYF.